One TCR beta chain is described in this entry. Original processing notes: Amplification from reference gene primers served as the basis for estimated nucleated cell counts. Sequenced by immunoSEQ multiplex PCR; TCRdb stores in-frame clones only, minus some. D and trimming come from the DNA, and the V and J calls and clone size come from that table. The sample shows approximately 100,000 clones, about 85% of them seen only once. From germline, CDR1 is WSHSY and CDR2 SAAADI. The CDR3 has 15 amino acids. J gave up 3 bases and V 2 bases, and 2 bases lay outside the gene matches. This entry is derived from a study of blood T cell repertoires in COVID-19. Study details: Whether acute or convalescent, the COVID-19 samples came from the United States, Italy and Spain.

The sequence came from a woman in her seventies with acute or convalescent COVID-19. The sequenced sample consisted of peripheral blood. V and J are TRBV10-2 and TRBJ2-3; the match to TRBD2 covers 10 bases. This chain's CDR3 is CASSEKRGGTDTQYF. In DNA, the CDR3 is TGCGCCAGCAGTGAGAAGCGGGGGGGTACAGATACGCAGTATTTT.